This T cell receptor (beta chain) appears in the sequencing data of a study of CD8 T cells in ankylosing spondylitis. Each CDR3 protein gets one entry after TCRdb re-called the 5' RACE reads with MiXCR. Of about 160,000 distinct CDR3 sequences in the sample, around 18% are singletons; the top ten hold approximately 7.6%. This clonotype was found a few times. CDR1 is LNHNV, CDR2 YYDKDF, per germline (reference sequence). Trimming pared 1 base from V and 4 bases from J, leaving 17 bases between. The CDR3 has 16 amino acids. This sequence was found in a male donor with ankylosing spondylitis or in good health (not recorded which). The sequenced material came from blood, either unsorted or a sorted T cell fraction (not recorded which). This chain uses TRBV15 with TRBJ2-7; D is uncertain. The CDR3 DNA reads as TGTGCCACCAGCAGAGTACCGTTTGCTAGATATTACGAGCAGTACTTC. Translating it yields CATSRVPFARYYEQYF.